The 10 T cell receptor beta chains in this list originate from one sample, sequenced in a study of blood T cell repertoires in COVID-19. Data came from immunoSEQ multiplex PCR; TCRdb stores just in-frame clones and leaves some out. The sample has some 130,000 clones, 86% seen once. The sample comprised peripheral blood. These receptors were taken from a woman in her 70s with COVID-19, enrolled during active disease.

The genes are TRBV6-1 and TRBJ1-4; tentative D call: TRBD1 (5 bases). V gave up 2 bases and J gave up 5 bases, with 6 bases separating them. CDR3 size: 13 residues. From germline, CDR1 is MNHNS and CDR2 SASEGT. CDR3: CASSESGNEKLFF. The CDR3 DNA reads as TGTGCCAGCAGTGAATCAGGGAATGAAAAACTGTTTTTT.

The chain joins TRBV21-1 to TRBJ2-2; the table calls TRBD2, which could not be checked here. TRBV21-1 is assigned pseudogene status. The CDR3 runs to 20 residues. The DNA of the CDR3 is TGTGCCAGCAGCAAAGATGTGAGACTAGCGCCTGAAACGAACACCGGGGAGCTGTTTTTT. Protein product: CASSKDVRLAPETNTGELFF.

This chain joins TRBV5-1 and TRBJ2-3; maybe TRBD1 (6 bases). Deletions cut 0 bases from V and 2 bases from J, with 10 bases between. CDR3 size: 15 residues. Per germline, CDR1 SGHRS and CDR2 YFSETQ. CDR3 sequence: CASSLATGNTDTQYF. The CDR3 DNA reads TGCGCCAGCAGCTTGGCTACAGGGAACACAGATACGCAGTATTTT.

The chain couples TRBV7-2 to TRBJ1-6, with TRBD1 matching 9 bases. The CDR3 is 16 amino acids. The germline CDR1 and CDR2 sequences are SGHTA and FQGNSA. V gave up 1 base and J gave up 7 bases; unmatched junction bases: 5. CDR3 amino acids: CASSLVDRGGNSPLHF. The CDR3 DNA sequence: TGTGCCAGCAGCTTAGTGGACAGGGGCGGAAATTCACCCCTCCACTTT.

CDR3: CASSQVGVTTSGDTDTQYF. In DNA, the CDR3 is TGTGCCAGCAGCCAAGTTGGGGTTACGACTAGCGGGGACACAGATACGCAGTATTTT. The rearrangement joins TRBV4-2 to TRBJ2-3; 11 bases match TRBD2. V trimming: 1 base; J trimming: 2 bases; junction bases outside the gene matches: 11. Germline CDR1 reads LGHNA; CDR2 reads YNFKEQ. The CDR3 runs to 19 residues.

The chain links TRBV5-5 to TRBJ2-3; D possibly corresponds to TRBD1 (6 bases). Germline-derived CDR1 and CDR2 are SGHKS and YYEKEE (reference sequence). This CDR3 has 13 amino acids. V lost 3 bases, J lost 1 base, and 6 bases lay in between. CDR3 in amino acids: CASSSGGTDTQYF. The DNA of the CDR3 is TGTGCCAGCAGCTCAGGGGGCACAGATACGCAGTATTTT.

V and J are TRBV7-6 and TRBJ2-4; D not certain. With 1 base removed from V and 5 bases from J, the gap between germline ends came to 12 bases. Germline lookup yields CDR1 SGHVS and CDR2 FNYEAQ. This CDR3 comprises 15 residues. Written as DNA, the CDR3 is TGTGCCAGCAGCTTAGACAGTTCATATGAAAACATTCAGTACTTC. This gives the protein CASSLDSSYENIQYF.

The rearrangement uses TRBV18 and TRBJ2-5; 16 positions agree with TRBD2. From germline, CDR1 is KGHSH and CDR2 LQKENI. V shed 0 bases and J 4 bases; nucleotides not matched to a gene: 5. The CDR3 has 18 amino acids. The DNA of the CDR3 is TGTGCCAGCTCACCACCGTCCGGGACTAGCGGGGGGGCAGAGACCCAGTACTTC. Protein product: CASSPPSGTSGGAETQYF.

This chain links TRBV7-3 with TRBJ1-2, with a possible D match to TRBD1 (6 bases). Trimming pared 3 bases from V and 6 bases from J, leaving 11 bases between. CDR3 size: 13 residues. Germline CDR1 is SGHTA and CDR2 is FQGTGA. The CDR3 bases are TGTGCCAGCAGCTTCGGCAGGGGAGATGGCTACACCTTC. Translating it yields CASSFGRGDGYTF.

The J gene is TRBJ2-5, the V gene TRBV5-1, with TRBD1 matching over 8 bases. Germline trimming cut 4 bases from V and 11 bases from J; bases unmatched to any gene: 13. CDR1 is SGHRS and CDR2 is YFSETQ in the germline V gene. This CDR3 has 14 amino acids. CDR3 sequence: CASSPSRQGPQQYF. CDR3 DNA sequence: TGCGCCAGCAGCCCAAGTCGACAGGGGCCGCAACAGTACTTC.